Below, 7 T cell receptor beta chains from the same sample are listed, as sequenced in a study of persistence of HIV-infected CD4 T cells. No antigen is known for these receptors. The libraries were made with immunoSEQ version 4 in survey mode. The data were produced by immunoSEQ multiplex PCR, yet TCRdb's version contains in-frame clones alone and is incomplete. The sample shows 40,000 to 45,000 clones, approximately 88% of them seen only once. Cells were stimulated nonspecifically with anti-CD3/anti-CD28 magnetic beads. CD4+ T cells upregulating both CD40 ligand and CD69 were sorted as responding cells. The starting material was CD4+ T cells sorted from PBMCs after 18-hour stimulation, obtained from a patient who received antiretroviral therapy. The source is an adult man with HIV who was CMV-seropositive.

The rearrangement joins TRBV6-6 to TRBJ1-1, with D tentatively TRBD1 (5 bases). CDR3 length equals 14 residues. Trimming shortened V by 2 bases and J by 4 bases, and 11 bases separated the two germline ends. Germline V gene sequence: CDR1 MNHNY, CDR2 SVGAGI (reference sequence). The CDR3 nucleotides read TGTGCCAGCAGTTACGGGGGTAGTGGCACTGAAGCTTTCTTT. This sequence encodes CASSYGGSGTEAFF.

This chain uses TRBV28 with TRBJ1-5, with D hard to call. This CDR3 comprises 15 residues. Germline V gene sequence: CDR1 MDHEN, CDR2 SYDVKM. The V end was cut by 7 bases, the J end by 3 bases, with 16 bases between. The DNA for the CDR3 is TGTGCCAGCAACCCTCGGACCGGGATCAATCAGCCCCAGCATTTT. As protein: CASNPRTGINQPQHF.

The CDR3 loop is CASATRQIGANTIYF. For the CDR3, the DNA is TGTGCCAGCGCCACCAGACAAATCGGCGCAAACACCATATATTTT. The gene calls are TRBV18 and TRBJ1-3; D gene unclear. Germline V gene sequence: CDR1 KGHSH, CDR2 LQKENI. This CDR3 region has 15 residues. V lost 8 bases and J 6 bases, leaving 20 bases between the germline ends.

The chain has TRBV25-1 and TRBJ1-5; 8 nucleotides align to TRBD1. Germline assignment: CDR1 MGHDK and CDR2 SYGVNS. J was trimmed by 0 bases and V by 1 base; bases with no gene match: 8. The CDR3 length is 18 residues. CDR3 region: CASSELPGGFYSNQPQHF. The CDR3 bases are TGTGCCAGCAGTGAATTGCCAGGGGGCTTCTATAGCAATCAGCCCCAGCATTTT.

The chain employs TRBV28 and TRBJ2-3; 7 positions match TRBD2. The CDR3 length is 17 residues. The germline CDR1 and CDR2 sequences are MDHEN and SYDVKM. V trimming: 7 bases; J trimming: 1 base; junction bases outside the gene matches: 14. In DNA form, the CDR3 reads TGTGCCAGCATCATGGGAGGGGCTAGCGGTCGCACAGATACGCAGTATTTT. Translating it yields CASIMGGASGRTDTQYF.

The chain uses TRBV4-1 and TRBJ1-1; D uncertain. The CDR3 has 14 residues. Looked up from germline, CDR1 is MGHRA and CDR2 is YSYEKL. Trimming took 1 base from V and 1 from J, leaving 7 bases between them. CDR3 DNA sequence: TGCGCCAGCAGCCAAGGGCCTCAGAACACTGAAGCTTTCTTT. Residues: CASSQGPQNTEAFF.

The chain is built from TRBV28 and TRBJ2-4; 10 bases line up with TRBD1. The V gene end was trimmed by 7 bases and the J gene end by 0 bases; junction bases not matched to a gene: 15. CDR1 is MDHEN, CDR2 SYDVKM, per germline. CDR3 length equals 19 residues. The CDR3 DNA follows: TGTGCCAGCACCTCCCGGGACAGGGGTCGTTCTCTAGCCAAAAACATTCAGTACTTC. Its protein product is CASTSRDRGRSLAKNIQYF.